This T cell receptor (beta chain) appears in the sequencing data of a study of blood T cells in healthy people across ages. Around 9.5 milliliters of peripheral blood were drawn from each donor. The amount of total RNA extracted per sample was at least 5 micrograms. This clonotype was observed once. A second roughly 6 to 12 cycle PCR used barcoded and J-beta primers. A minimum of 2.5 million CDR3-containing paired-end reads was obtained for each sample. TCRdb analysed the 5' RACE reads with MiXCR anew, one entry per CDR3 protein. The table lists about 1,800,000 distinct CDR3 sequences, about 30% of them singletons, with around 7.7% in the top ten. The germline V gene encodes CDR1 SQVTM and CDR2 ANQGSEA. Trimming took off 4 bases at V and 2 bases at J, with 19 bases between the two ends. The CDR3 is 16 residues long.

The source material was blood. This chain links TRBV29-1 with TRBJ2-3; possible D gene TRBD1, 6 bases. This clonotype was obtained from a woman in her twenties or thirties in good health. The CDR3 DNA follows: TGCAGCGTTGTCAACCCCGAGGGGGACCTCACAGATACGCAGTATTTT. Translating gives CSVVNPEGDLTDTQYF.